Below are 6 T cell receptor beta chains sequenced from a single sample in a study of T cell responses to AZD1222 COVID-19 vaccine. TCRdb's table, derived via immunoSEQ multiplex PCR, lists solely in-frame clones and lacks some. The sample carries about 120,000 clones, around 94% recorded once. Here the sequenced sample was peripheral blood, taken 28 days after the second AZD1222 dose. The receptors shown here come from an adult who received the AZD1222 COVID-19 vaccine.

The chain combines TRBV3-1 (or the pseudogene TRBV3-2) with TRBJ2-7; D call uncertain. The V end was cut by 1 base, the J end by 4 bases, with 11 bases between. CDR1 and CDR2 (germline): LGHDT, YNNKEL (reference sequence). This CDR3 region has 14 residues. The CDR3 nucleotides are TGTGCCAGCAGCCAAGGGGGAACGGTATACGAGCAGTACTTC. It is translated as CASSQGGTVYEQYF.

The count of this clone is one. CDR3 in DNA: TGTGCCTGGATACCCGGGACAGGGGGCACTGAAGCTTTCTTT. It is translated as CAWIPGTGGTEAFF. The chain employs TRBV30 and TRBJ1-1; 11 positions agree with TRBD1. Germline CDR1 is GTSNPN and CDR2 is SVGIG (reference sequence). CDR3 size: 14 residues. V lost 4 bases to trimming and J lost 4 bases; unmatched junction nucleotides: 5. Variable domain in full (rest from reference TRBV30 and TRBJ1-1): SQTIHQWPATLVQPVGSPLSLECTVEGTSNPNLYWYRQAAGRGLQLLFYSVGIGQISSEVPQNLSASRPQDRQFILSSKKLLLSDSGFYLCAWIPGTGGTEAFFGQGTRLTVV.

The chain joins TRBV2 to TRBJ1-2; D unclear. The CDR3 contains 12 residues. Trimming cost V 2 bases and J 6 bases, with 7 bases left between them. From germline, CDR1 is SNHLY and CDR2 FYNNEI. CDR3 nucleotide sequence: TGTGCCAGCAGTGAATACGGGGATGGCTACACCTTC. Translating gives CASSEYGDGYTF. The entire variable domain, with the rest obtained from reference TRBV2 and TRBJ1-2, is as follows: EPEVTQTPSHQVTQMGQEVILRCVPISNHLYFYWYRQILGQKVEFLVSFYNNEISEKSEIFDDQFSVERPDGSNFTLKIRSTKLEDSAMYFCASSEYGDGYTFGSGTRLTVV.

The table lists this clone with a few counts. The chain combines TRBV10-2 with TRBJ1-3; no reliable D call. From germline, CDR1 is WSHSY and CDR2 SAAADI. The CDR3 has 15 amino acids. Trimming cost V 1 base and J 0 bases, with 7 bases left between them. The CDR3: CASSEWSTSGNTIYF. CDR3 DNA: TGCGCCAGCAGTGAGTGGTCCACCTCTGGAAACACCATATATTTT.

This chain connects TRBV5-1 to TRBJ1-2, with TRBD1 identical over 9 bases. CDR3 size: 14 residues. With V trimmed by 2 bases and J by 8 bases, 7 bases remained unmatched. CDR1 and CDR2 (germline): SGHRS, YFSETQ. CDR3 DNA sequence: TGCGCCAGCAGCTTAATGGGACAGGGAGAAGGCTACACCTTC. Translation gives CASSLMGQGEGYTF. Together with reference TRBV5-1 and TRBJ1-2, the CDR3 gives the full variable domain: KAGVTQTPRYLIKTRGQQVTLSCSPISGHRSVSWYQQTPGQGLQFLFEYFSETQRNKGNFPGRFSGRQFSNSRSEMNVSTLELGDSALYLCASSLMGQGEGYTFGSGTRLTVV.

The rearrangement links TRBV27 to TRBJ2-3, with TRBD1 identical over 8 bases. Germline values: CDR1 MNHEY, CDR2 SMNVEV (reference sequence). Unmatched junction bases numbered 4, after V lost 0 bases and J lost 5 bases. The CDR3 has 15 amino acids. The CDR3 DNA sequence: TGTGCCAGCAGTTTATCGGCAGGGGGCAAAGATACGCAGTATTTT. Its protein product is CASSLSAGGKDTQYF.